A single sample gave rise to the 30 T cell receptor beta chains below, sequenced in a study of blood T cell repertoires in COVID-19. Only in-frame clones appear in the TCRdb table, and some are missing; sequencing was by immunoSEQ multiplex PCR. The sample contains roughly 250,000 clones, more than 70% of which appear only once. Sequenced: peripheral blood. Source of these receptors: a woman aged 40 to 50 who had recovered from COVID-19.

V usage is TRBV2 and J usage is TRBJ2-7; D is ambiguous. V shed 2 bases and J shed 0 bases, with 5 bases lying between them. CDR3 length: 13 amino acids. Germline CDR1 reads SNHLY; CDR2 reads FYNNEI. The CDR3 protein is CASSESASYEQYF. The CDR3 DNA reads TGTGCCAGCAGTGAAAGCGCCTCCTACGAGCAGTACTTC.

This chain links TRBV7-9 with TRBJ2-3; D is possibly TRBD2 (6 bases). The CDR3 covers 18 residues. Trimming pared 1 base from V and 1 base from J, leaving 18 bases between. CDR1 and CDR2 from the germline V gene are SEHNR and FQNEAQ (reference sequence). The CDR3 spells CASSLVVSSGVGTDTQYF. Written as DNA, the CDR3 is TGTGCCAGCAGCTTAGTGGTGTCTTCGGGAGTGGGCACAGATACGCAGTATTTT.

The rearrangement joins TRBV5-6 to TRBJ2-2, with 11 bases fitting TRBD2. The CDR3 runs to 19 residues. Looked up from germline, CDR1 is SGHDT and CDR2 is YYEEEE. V shed 1 base, J shed 5 bases, and the junction held 13 bases outside the gene matches. The DNA for the CDR3 is TGTGCCAGCAGCTTGAGACCGGGACTAGCGGTCGGGAAGACCGGGGAGCTGTTTTTT. It translates to CASSLRPGLAVGKTGELFF.

This chain uses TRBV3-1 (or the pseudogene TRBV3-2) with TRBJ2-1; D gene unclear. The CDR3 sequence is 12 residues long. Trimming took 1 base from V and 7 from J, leaving 5 bases between them. Germline CDR1 and CDR2: LGHDT and YNNKEL (reference sequence). DNA of the CDR3: TGTGCCAGCAGCCAAGTTTATAATGAGCAGTTCTTC. Its translation: CASSQVYNEQFF.

The rearrangement links TRBV7-3 to TRBJ2-1, with 7 bases identical to TRBD2. CDR1 and CDR2 from the germline V gene are SGHTA and FQGTGA. J lost 2 bases, V lost 4 bases, and 2 bases had no gene match. CDR3 length: 14 amino acids. CDR3 bases: TGTGCCAGCAGCTCCGGACTAGCCTACAATGAGCAGTTCTTC. This translates into CASSSGLAYNEQFF.

J is TRBJ2-5 and V is TRBV6-1, with TRBD2 matching over 10 bases. The J segment lost 3 bases and the V segment lost 0 bases, leaving 7 bases of the junction unmatched. CDR1 MNHNS and CDR2 SASEGT come from the germline V gene. The CDR3 spans 17 residues. The DNA for the CDR3 is TGTGCCAGCAGTGAAGCGCTAACTAGCGGGGCTAAAGAGACCCAGTACTTC. This sequence encodes CASSEALTSGAKETQYF.

The V gene is TRBV5-6, the J gene TRBJ2-5, with TRBD2 identical over 8 bases. The CDR3 loop spans 15 amino acids. The trim removed 3 bases at V and 4 bases at J, leaving 8 bases unmatched. CDR1 and CDR2 from the germline V gene are SGHDT and YYEEEE. CDR3 sequence reads: CASSSRGGRVETQYF. For the CDR3, the DNA is TGTGCCAGCAGCTCCCGGGGGGGCAGGGTAGAGACCCAGTACTTC.

This chain uses TRBV19 with TRBJ1-2; TRBD1 matches at 12 bases. From germline, CDR1 is LNHDA and CDR2 SQIVND (reference sequence). This CDR3 comprises 17 residues. Trimming cost V 5 bases and J 5 bases; bases outside gene matches: 12. CDR3 amino acids: CASSLRDRGLGSYGYTF. CDR3 nucleotides: TGTGCCAGTAGTCTCCGGGACAGGGGGCTGGGAAGTTATGGCTACACCTTC. Full variable domain (missing parts from reference TRBV19 and TRBJ1-2): DGGITQSPKYLFRKEGQNVTLSCEQNLNHDAMYWYRQDPGQGLRLIYYSQIVNDFQKGDIAEGYSVSREKKESFPLTVTSAQKNPTAFYLCASSLRDRGLGSYGYTFGSGTRLTVV.

The count of this clone is one. The chain has TRBV5-4 and TRBJ1-6; TRBD1 is a possible D gene (5 bases). V lost 4 bases and J 9 bases, leaving 17 bases between the germline ends. Germline values: CDR1 SGHNT, CDR2 YYREEE (reference sequence). There are 15 residues in the CDR3. Here the CDR3 reads CASSDRRDGGSPLHF. CDR3 nucleotide sequence: TGTGCCAGCAGCGACCGCCGGGACGGGGGTTCACCCCTCCACTTT.

The CDR3 is CASSYSGQGETQYF. CDR3 nucleotide sequence: TGTGCCAGCAGTTACTCGGGACAGGGCGAGACCCAGTACTTC. V and J are TRBV6-6 and TRBJ2-5; 9 bases agree with TRBD1. Germline V CDR1 and CDR2: MNHNY, SVGAGI (reference sequence). This CDR3 is 14 amino acids long. J gave up 5 bases and V 0 bases, and 1 base lay outside the gene matches.

This clone was detected only a few times. V usage is TRBV28 and J usage is TRBJ2-1, with TRBD1 matching over 7 bases. Germline CDR1 and CDR2: MDHEN and SYDVKM. This CDR3 is 14 amino acids long. Germline trimming cut 4 bases from V and 4 bases from J; bases unmatched to any gene: 4. The CDR3 DNA follows: TGTGCCAGCAGTTCATACAGGGGTTACAATGAGCAGTTCTTC. Translation gives CASSSYRGYNEQFF.

This chain connects TRBV9 to TRBJ2-7; weak D call: TRBD2 (5 bases). Trimming pared 0 bases from V and 0 bases from J, leaving 10 bases between. The CDR3 is 15 amino acids. CDR1 and CDR2 from the germline V gene are SGDLS and YYNGEE. The CDR3 coding sequence is TGTGCCAGCAGCGTAGATTTGGGGAGCTCCTACGAGCAGTACTTC. As protein: CASSVDLGSSYEQYF.

This clone was seen a single time. The chain uses TRBV19 and TRBJ2-3, with TRBD2 as a possible D gene (5 bases). Germline V gives CDR1 LNHDA, CDR2 SQIVND (reference sequence). This CDR3 has 18 amino acids. Trimming took off 3 bases at V and 0 bases at J, with 19 bases between the two ends. As DNA, the CDR3 is TGTGCCAGTAGTATCGAGGGCTGGGCGGGCTCTAGCACAGATACGCAGTATTTT. Protein sequence: CASSIEGWAGSSTDTQYF. Based on the CDR3 plus reference TRBV19 and TRBJ2-3, the full variable domain is DGGITQSPKYLFRKEGQNVTLSCEQNLNHDAMYWYRQDPGQGLRLIYYSQIVNDFQKGDIAEGYSVSREKKESFPLTVTSAQKNPTAFYLCASSIEGWAGSSTDTQYFGPGTRLTVL.

The V and J genes are TRBV6-2 or TRBV6-3 and TRBJ1-5; the match to TRBD1 covers 9 bases. Germline assignment: CDR1 MNHEY and CDR2 SVGEGT. With V trimmed by 5 bases and J by 4 bases, 12 bases remained unmatched. The CDR3 runs 17 residues. CDR3 DNA sequence: TGTGCCAGCAGTGCCCGCACAGGGGGCAGGACAAATCAGCCCCAGCATTTT. Translation gives CASSARTGGRTNQPQHF.

J is TRBJ1-1 and V is TRBV30; weak D call: TRBD1 (6 bases). V was pared by 0 bases and J by 1 base, with 12 bases between. Germline V gene data show CDR1 as GTSNPN and CDR2 as SVGIG (reference sequence). The CDR3 totals 15 residues. The CDR3 here is CAWSVPGTPNTEAFF. The CDR3 DNA reads as TGTGCCTGGAGTGTACCCGGGACACCGAACACTGAAGCTTTCTTT.

The chain joins TRBV6-5 to TRBJ2-4; the D gene is possibly TRBD1 (5 bases). CDR3 length: 16 residues. V shed 0 bases and J shed 6 bases, with 15 bases lying between them. Germline V gene data show CDR1 as MNHEY and CDR2 as SVGAGI. The DNA of the CDR3 is TGTGCCAGCAGTTACTCCGACGAAGGGGTTGGAAACATTCAGTACTTC. Its translation: CASSYSDEGVGNIQYF.

V usage is TRBV5-4 and J usage is TRBJ2-1; 11 bases map to TRBD2. After removal of 5 bases from V and 4 bases from J, the junction contained 11 bases not matched to a gene. This CDR3 is 17 amino acids long. Germline V gene lookup returns CDR1 SGHNT and CDR2 YYREEE (reference sequence). The chain's CDR3 is CASSPPTSGVRYNEQFF. CDR3 sequence (DNA): TGTGCCAGCAGTCCGCCGACTAGCGGGGTAAGGTACAATGAGCAGTTCTTC.

The chain couples TRBV19 to TRBJ1-1, with 9 bases aligning to TRBD1. Germline loops: CDR1 LNHDA, CDR2 SQIVND (reference sequence). The V and J ends lost 3 bases and 6 bases, in that order; junction bases with no gene match: 5. The CDR3 spans 14 residues. The CDR3: CASSIGTGFSEAFF. DNA for the CDR3: TGTGCCAGTAGTATTGGGACAGGGTTCTCTGAAGCTTTCTTT.

This clone showed up just a few times. V gene TRBV19 combines with J gene TRBJ1-2; D is perhaps TRBD1 (5 bases). The V end was cut by 3 bases, the J end by 2 bases, with 16 bases between. There are 16 residues in the CDR3. From germline, CDR1 is LNHDA and CDR2 SQIVND (reference sequence). The DNA of the CDR3 is TGTGCCAGTAGTATCGGGTGGAGGGGAACCAACTATGGCTACACCTTC. Its translation: CASSIGWRGTNYGYTF.

This clone was picked up one time. This chain uses TRBV11-2 with TRBJ2-7; the D gene is possibly TRBD1 (5 bases). Germline-derived CDR1 and CDR2 are SGHAT and FQNNGV. The V end was cut by 4 bases, the J end by 3 bases, with 16 bases between. This CDR3 has 15 amino acids. CDR3 DNA sequence: TGTGCCAGCAGCTCAACCAGGGCAAGAAACTACGAGCAGTACTTC. Translated, it gives CASSSTRARNYEQYF.

This chain links TRBV10-3 with TRBJ2-4; possibly TRBD2 for D (5 bases). This CDR3 has 15 amino acids. Trimming removed 10 bases from V and 3 bases from J, with 19 bases in between. CDR1 and CDR2 from the germline V gene are ENHRY and SYGVKD. For the CDR3, the DNA is TGTGCCACAGGCACTACGGGGTCGAGCAAAAACATTCAGTACTTC. This gives the protein CATGTTGSSKNIQYF.

The V call is TRBV7-2, the J call TRBJ2-7; TRBD2 matches 9 bases. The germline V gene encodes CDR1 SGHTA and CDR2 FQGNSA. J gave up 2 bases and V 5 bases, and 7 bases lay outside the gene matches. CDR3 length: 15 residues. The DNA for the CDR3 is TGTGCCAGCAGCCCGATGGCGGGAGGGCCCTACGAGCAGTACTTC. The encoded protein is CASSPMAGGPYEQYF.

This chain links TRBV11-2 with TRBJ2-3; 9 bases fit TRBD1. CDR3 length: 15 residues. Germline values: CDR1 SGHAT, CDR2 FQNNGV. The ends lost 4 bases at V and 6 bases at J; junction bases unmatched: 8. CDR3 bases: TGTGCCAGCAGCTATACGACAGGGGGGTTTGATACGCAGTATTTT. It translates to CASSYTTGGFDTQYF.

V is TRBV9 and J is TRBJ1-1; a weak D match, TRBD1 (5 bases). There are 15 residues in the CDR3. Germline CDR1 reads SGDLS; CDR2 reads YYNGEE. Deletions cut 3 bases from V and 4 bases from J, with 16 bases between. As DNA, the CDR3 is TGTGCCAGCAGCGAACTCCCAGGGTTGGGCACTGAAGCTTTCTTT. Amino acid sequence: CASSELPGLGTEAFF.

The chain links TRBV9 to TRBJ2-1; TRBD2 matches 7 bases. The germline V gene encodes CDR1 SGDLS and CDR2 YYNGEE. Trimming took 4 bases from V and 13 from J; bases not matched to a gene: 14. The CDR3 runs to 14 residues. CDR3 residues: CASSPNIREAKQFF. Here the CDR3 DNA reads TGTGCCAGCAGCCCGAACATCCGGGAGGCTAAACAGTTCTTC.

This clone appeared a single time. The chain links TRBV5-4 to TRBJ1-3; D unresolved. Germline CDR1 is SGHNT and CDR2 is YYREEE (reference sequence). This CDR3 has 14 amino acids. V shed 0 bases and J shed 0 bases, with 4 bases lying between them. This CDR3 reads CASSLAGSGNTIYF. CDR3 nucleotides: TGTGCCAGCAGCTTGGCCGGCTCTGGAAACACCATATATTTT.

This chain links TRBV6-1 with TRBJ2-6, with TRBD1 as a possible D gene (6 bases). This CDR3 has 17 amino acids. Germline CDR1 reads MNHNS; CDR2 reads SASEGT. The V end was cut by 0 bases, the J end by 5 bases, with 14 bases between. CDR3 in DNA: TGTGCCAGCAGTGAAGCCGGACAGACCCTTAGGGCCAACGTCCTGACTTTC. Its protein product is CASSEAGQTLRANVLTF.

J is TRBJ1-4 and V is TRBV4-2; 7 positions match TRBD1. There are 15 residues in the CDR3. The ends lost 0 bases at V and 6 bases at J; junction bases unmatched: 4. In germline, CDR1 is LGHNA, CDR2 YNFKEQ. The CDR3, as DNA: TGTGCCAGCAGCCAAGAGAGACAGGGATATGAAAAACTGTTTTTT. This sequence encodes CASSQERQGYEKLFF.

The CDR3 nucleotides read TGCAGTGCTAGTTTCGGGGGACGCTACAATGAGCAGTTCTTC. It specifies CSASFGGRYNEQFF. J is TRBJ2-1 and V is TRBV20-1; D may be TRBD2 (6 bases). Germline lookup yields CDR1 DFQATT and CDR2 SNEGSKA (reference sequence). Between the trimmed V and J ends, which lost 3 bases and 3 bases, there was a span of 12 bases. This CDR3 contains 14 residues.

The chain has TRBV6-5 and TRBJ1-2, with a possible D match to TRBD1 (6 bases). V gave up 5 bases and J gave up 4 bases, with 17 bases separating them. The CDR3 consists of 15 residues. Germline CDR1 reads MNHEY; CDR2 reads SVGAGI. The CDR3 is CASSPGGGASYGYTF. The DNA of the CDR3 is TGTGCCAGCAGTCCAGGTGGGGGCGCGAGCTATGGCTACACCTTC.